One sample yielded the 25 T cell receptor beta chains listed below, sequenced in a study of T cell responses to AZD1222 COVID-19 vaccine. Profiled with immunoSEQ multiplex PCR; TCRdb holds only in-frame clones, not every one. Of roughly 120,000 clones listed, approximately 86% are singletons. The sequenced sample was peripheral blood, obtained 28 days after the second AZD1222 dose. The receptor set was obtained from an adult who received the AZD1222 COVID-19 vaccine.

The chain links TRBV15 to TRBJ1-5; D possibly corresponds to TRBD1 (5 bases). Germline CDR1 and CDR2: LNHNV and YYDKDF (reference sequence). This CDR3 is built from 15 residues. V dropped 4 bases and J dropped 6 bases, with 16 bases sitting between them. CDR3 bases: TGTGCCACCAGCACCAAAGGGGCCCCGCTTCAGCCCCAGCATTTT. This codes for CATSTKGAPLQPQHF.

This clone showed up just once. The CDR3 here is CASSSQQGGNSPLHF. CDR3 nucleotides: TGTGCCAGCAGCTCCCAACAGGGGGGAAATTCACCCCTCCACTTT. The gene calls are TRBV11-3 and TRBJ1-6, with TRBD1 identical over 8 bases. This CDR3 spans 15 amino acids. Germline loops: CDR1 SGHNT, CDR2 YENEEA. V gave up 4 bases and J gave up 7 bases; unmatched junction bases: 6.

J is TRBJ1-5 and V is TRBV6-5, with 8 bases matching TRBD1. The germline gives CDR1 MNHEY, CDR2 SVGAGI. V lost 6 bases to trimming and J lost 4 bases; unmatched junction nucleotides: 8. This CDR3 has 15 amino acids. CDR3 protein: CASREVQGANQPQHF. The CDR3 DNA reads TGTGCCAGCAGGGAGGTCCAGGGGGCGAATCAGCCCCAGCATTTT.

The chain is built from TRBV2 and TRBJ2-1; TRBD1 agrees at 7 bases. This CDR3 comprises 16 residues. After removal of 7 bases from V and 3 bases from J, the junction contained 12 bases not matched to a gene. From germline, CDR1 is SNHLY and CDR2 FYNNEI. The CDR3 coding sequence is TGTGCCAGCACCTACCGACAGGGCCACAGCTACAATGAGCAGTTCTTC. Residues: CASTYRQGHSYNEQFF.

The V gene is TRBV11-3, the J gene TRBJ2-7; D tentatively fits TRBD1 or TRBD2 (7 bases each). The CDR3 is made up of 14 amino acids. V was trimmed by 5 bases and J by 5 bases, leaving 16 bases between them. In germline, CDR1 is SGHNT, CDR2 YENEEA. The CDR3, as DNA: TGTGCCAGCAGCGCCAGGGGGGGATTGGACGAGCAGTACTTC. Translation gives CASSARGGLDEQYF.

The V gene is TRBV14, the J gene TRBJ2-1; TRBD2 matches 10 bases. V lost 5 bases and J lost 3; bases outside the gene matches: 7. Germline V gene data show CDR1 as SGHDN and CDR2 as FVKESK. The CDR3 extends over 16 amino acids. The CDR3 DNA reads as TGTGCCAGCAGCTTAATAGCTAGCGGGGGCTACAATGAGCAGTTCTTC. Translating it yields CASSLIASGGYNEQFF.

This chain joins TRBV21-1 and TRBJ1-1; the table names TRBD1, a call not compared with the DNA. TRBV21-1 is a documented pseudogene. The CDR3 runs 15 residues. The DNA for the CDR3 is TGTGCCAGCAGCAAGATCGAGGGGGCAAGCACTGAAGCTTTCTTT. Translated, it gives CASSKIEGASTEAFF.

This rearrangement joins TRBV10-3 to TRBJ1-3; D is unclear. Deletions cut 3 bases from V and 2 bases from J, with 11 bases between. CDR1 is ENHRY and CDR2 is SYGVKD in the germline V gene. The CDR3 totals 15 residues. CDR3 nucleotide sequence: TGTGCCATCAGTGATGCACCTTTTGCTGGAAACACCATATATTTT. Residues: CAISDAPFAGNTIYF.

The chain combines TRBV30 with TRBJ2-7, with D possibly being TRBD1 (6 bases). The CDR3 length is 13 residues. CDR1 and CDR2 from the germline V gene are GTSNPN and SVGIG (reference sequence). Trimming took 0 bases from V and 7 from J, leaving 13 bases between them. CDR3 amino acids: CAWSVDRRGEQYF. The CDR3 DNA follows: TGTGCCTGGAGTGTAGACAGGCGAGGAGAGCAGTACTTC.

V and J are TRBV11-3 and TRBJ2-5, with 7 bases identical to TRBD1. The CDR3 is 15 amino acids. From germline, CDR1 is SGHNT and CDR2 YENEEA. V was clipped by 5 bases and J by 5 bases; unmatched bases: 11. The CDR3 DNA reads TGTGCCAGCAGCCCCTCGACAGGGTCGGTGGAGACCCAGTACTTC. Translating gives CASSPSTGSVETQYF.

The rearrangement links TRBV11-2 to TRBJ2-1; tentative D call: TRBD2 (5 bases). The CDR3 totals 13 residues. The germline V gene encodes CDR1 SGHAT and CDR2 FQNNGV. The V end lost 4 bases, the J end lost 9 bases, and 13 bases lay between the germline ends. This CDR3 reads CASSSYARGEQFF. CDR3 DNA sequence: TGTGCCAGCAGCTCTTATGCCCGGGGTGAGCAGTTCTTC.

The chain carries TRBV20-1 and TRBJ2-1, with D uncertain. CDR3 length: 11 residues. CDR1 and CDR2 (germline): DFQATT, SNEGSKA (reference sequence). Trimming removed 3 bases from V and 10 bases from J, with 10 bases in between. The CDR3 DNA reads as TGCAGTGCTAGTCCGGTGGACGAGCAGTTCTTC. This codes for CSASPVDEQFF.

The CDR3 sequence is CASSPGQIYEQYF. The DNA for the CDR3 is TGTGCCAGCAGTCCGGGACAGATCTACGAGCAGTACTTC. The chain joins TRBV27 to TRBJ2-7; 7 bases fit TRBD1. The CDR3 consists of 13 residues. V was clipped by 5 bases and J by 3 bases; unmatched bases: 4. Germline-derived CDR1 and CDR2 are MNHEY and SMNVEV (reference sequence).

A single count supports this clone. The chain joins TRBV16 to TRBJ2-1; 8 bases map to TRBD1. V lost 3 bases, J lost 7 bases, and 2 bases stayed unmatched. The CDR3 consists of 13 residues. CDR1 is KGHSY, CDR2 FQNENV, per germline. The CDR3 coding sequence is TGTGCCAGCAGCCAGAACAGGGGGAATGAGCAGTTCTTC. As protein: CASSQNRGNEQFF.

The J gene is TRBJ1-3, the V gene TRBV7-2; 8 bases match TRBD1. V shed 5 bases, J shed 0 bases, and the junction held 6 bases outside the gene matches. The germline gives CDR1 SGHTA, CDR2 FQGNSA. This CDR3 is 16 amino acids long. DNA of the CDR3: TGTGCCAGCAGCCACGGGACAGGAATCTCTGGAAACACCATATATTTT. This encodes CASSHGTGISGNTIYF.

The chain carries TRBV7-8 and TRBJ1-6; a possible D gene is TRBD1 (5 bases). V lost 5 bases, J lost 8 bases, and 10 bases lay in between. Looked up from germline, CDR1 is SGHVS and CDR2 is FQNEAQ. CDR3 length: 13 residues. CDR3 nucleotides: TGTGCCAGCAGCGTCGACAGTTATTCACCCCTCCACTTT. Its protein is CASSVDSYSPLHF.

This clone was recorded a few times. The V call is TRBV5-6, the J call TRBJ2-6, with D tentatively TRBD1 (6 bases). The CDR3 sequence is 18 residues long. The V end lost 1 base, the J end lost 0 bases, and 14 bases lay between the germline ends. Germline V CDR1 and CDR2: SGHDT, YYEEEE. CDR3 in amino acids: CASSLRTASFSGANVLTF. CDR3 bases: TGTGCCAGCAGCTTGCGGACAGCTTCCTTCTCTGGGGCCAACGTCCTGACTTTC.

V and J are TRBV4-1 and TRBJ1-4; D is unresolved. Germline V lookup: CDR1 MGHRA, CDR2 YSYEKL. V gave up 0 bases and J gave up 7 bases, with 18 bases separating them. This CDR3 spans 17 amino acids. CDR3 bases: TGCGCCAGCAGCCAAGATTCACAGAGCAATAGCGGTGAAAAACTGTTTTTT. Translation: CASSQDSQSNSGEKLFF.

The chain joins TRBV29-1 to TRBJ1-1; 7 positions agree with TRBD1. The CDR3 is made up of 12 amino acids. The V segment lost 6 bases and the J segment 5 bases; nucleotides outside the gene matches: 6. Germline V gene data show CDR1 as SQVTM and CDR2 as ANQGSEA. CDR3: CSVSRGQTEAFF. The CDR3 coding sequence is TGCAGCGTATCGAGGGGGCAAACTGAAGCTTTCTTT.

This sequence joins TRBV18 and TRBJ2-3, with 9 bases aligning to TRBD1. The CDR3 sequence is 15 residues long. Losses at the gene ends were 4 bases for V and 2 bases for J; bases not matched to a gene: 4. The V gene's germline CDR1 is KGHSH and CDR2 LQKENI. The CDR3 reads CASSRGQGHTDTQYF. The CDR3 DNA sequence: TGTGCCAGCTCACGGGGACAGGGCCACACAGATACGCAGTATTTT.

There are a few counts of this clone. The chain recombines TRBV6-5 with TRBJ1-6; the D gene is possibly TRBD1 (6 bases). V dropped 6 bases and J dropped 13 bases, with 22 bases sitting between them. Germline V CDR1 and CDR2: MNHEY, SVGAGI. This CDR3 region has 15 residues. CDR3 loop: CASSQGGTGRGPLHF. CDR3 DNA: TGTGCCAGCAGCCAAGGGGGGACTGGGCGAGGGCCCCTCCACTTT.

The chain is built from TRBV30 and TRBJ1-2, with D unclear. This CDR3 has 14 residues. CDR1 and CDR2 (germline): GTSNPN, SVGIG (reference sequence). V dropped 0 bases and J dropped 4 bases, with 12 bases sitting between them. In nucleotides, the CDR3 is TGTGCCTGGAGTGTGGGGAGTGAAATCTATGGCTACACCTTC. Protein: CAWSVGSEIYGYTF.

The chain is built from TRBV2 and TRBJ2-5; 13 nucleotides match TRBD2. Germline V gene data show CDR1 as SNHLY and CDR2 as FYNNEI. The CDR3 covers 17 residues. The junction had 9 bases not matched to a gene; V was cut back by 6 bases and J by 2 bases. CDR3 loop: CASRDPKLAGGQETQYF. CDR3 in DNA: TGTGCCAGCAGAGACCCGAAACTAGCGGGGGGGCAAGAGACCCAGTACTTC. The entire variable domain, with the rest obtained from reference TRBV2 and TRBJ2-5, is as follows: EPEVTQTPSHQVTQMGQEVILRCVPISNHLYFYWYRQILGQKVEFLVSFYNNEISEKSEIFDDQFSVERPDGSNFTLKIRSTKLEDSAMYFCASRDPKLAGGQETQYFGPGTRLLVL.

V and J are TRBV2 and TRBJ2-1, with D perhaps matching TRBD2 (5 bases). V lost 6 bases and J 9 bases, leaving 12 bases between the germline ends. The CDR3 has 12 amino acids. Germline V lookup: CDR1 SNHLY, CDR2 FYNNEI. The CDR3 DNA sequence: TGTGCCAGCAGCACCGTTCGGGGTGAGCAGTTCTTC. This encodes CASSTVRGEQFF.

The chain is built from TRBV5-1 and TRBJ2-3; tentatively, D is TRBD1 or TRBD2 (5 bases each). V was clipped by 4 bases and J by 0 bases, with 9 bases between them. The CDR3 covers 14 residues. CDR1 SGHRS and CDR2 YFSETQ come from the germline V gene. CDR3 in DNA: TGCGCCAGCAGCCGGGACGGGAGCACAGATACGCAGTATTTT. Amino acid sequence: CASSRDGSTDTQYF. The full variable domain, with the rest looked up from reference TRBV5-1 and TRBJ2-3, is KAGVTQTPRYLIKTRGQQVTLSCSPISGHRSVSWYQQTPGQGLQFLFEYFSETQRNKGNFPGRFSGRQFSNSRSEMNVSTLELGDSALYLCASSRDGSTDTQYFGPGTRLTVL.